The rows below give T cell receptor beta chains drawn from one sample of a study of siplizumab effects on memory and regulatory T cells. Some clones are missing from TCRdb's copy, which holds only in-frame ones; the method was immunoSEQ multiplex PCR. Among roughly 60,000 clones listed, 90% to 97% were seen once. Sample: naive CD8+ T cells sorted from blood. The receptors here all came from a human donor in good health. Both conserved end residues are part of each CDR3. A D gene is named only where the DNA matches it firmly. A row's size may be missing; if present it is once, few, many or a size class.

V	J	D	size	DNA	CDR3
TRBV11-2	TRBJ2-5	TRBD2	-	TGTGCCAGCAGGGAGAACGGGGGGGCAGAGACCCAGTACTTC	CASRENGGAETQYF
TRBV18	TRBJ2-5	-	-	TGTGCCAGCTCACCACATGGGCCAGGGGAAGAGACCCAGTACTTC	CASSPHGPGEETQYF
TRBV28	TRBJ2-7	TRBD1	-	TGTGCCAGCAGTTTATGGGGTAGGGGACAGGAAAGCTCCTACGAGCAGTACTTC	CASSLWGRGQESSYEQYF
TRBV29-1	TRBJ1-2	-	-	TGCAGCGTTGAATCCCAGGGAGACTATGGCTACACCTTC	CSVESQGDYGYTF
TRBV4-1	TRBJ2-1	-	-	TGCGCCAGCAGCCAAGGGGGGCAGGGGGAGCAGTTCTTC	CASSQGGQGEQFF
TRBV5-4	TRBJ2-7	-	once	TGTGCCAGCAGCCCAGGACCGCTCGGCTCCGAGCAGTACTTC	CASSPGPLGSEQYF
TRBV7-9	TRBJ2-5	-	once	TGTGCCAGCAGCTCCCCCTGGCAAGAGACCCAGTACTTC	CASSSPWQETQYF
TRBV20-1	TRBJ1-2	-	-	TGCAGTGCTAGCGACCCTACCGGCACCTTC	CSASDPTGTF
TRBV5-1	TRBJ2-7	TRBD1	-	TGCGCCAGCAGCAAGGGACAGGACTACGAGCAGTACTTC	CASSKGQDYEQYF
TRBV9	TRBJ2-5	-	-	TGTGCCAGCAGCGTAGTGCCCGAAGGTCGGACCCAGTACTTC	CASSVVPEGRTQYF
TRBV15	TRBJ2-6	-	once	TGTGCCACCAGCCGGGCGGGACAGTCGGCTGGGGCCAACGTCCTGACTTTC	CATSRAGQSAGANVLTF
TRBV9	TRBJ1-4	-	once	TGTGCCAGCAGCCCACCCCAGGGTAGTGAAAAACTGTTTTTT	CASSPPQGSEKLFF
TRBV2	TRBJ1-1	-	-	TGTGCCAGCAGTGCGGAGTATTTCGACATGGGGGGGCCCGAAGCTTTCTTT	CASSAEYFDMGGPEAFF
TRBV27	TRBJ1-2	-	-	TGTGCCAGCAGTACCGCCCCGACGAATGGCTACACCTTC	CASSTAPTNGYTF
TRBV15	TRBJ1-1	-	-	TGTGCCACCAGCAGAGACCCAGTGAACACTGAAGCTTTCTTT	CATSRDPVNTEAFF
TRBV7-3	TRBJ2-7	-	-	TGTGCCAGCAGCTTACCCGACTGCTACGAGCAGTACTTC	CASSLPDCYEQYF
TRBV6-5	TRBJ2-7	TRBD1	-	TGTGCCAGCAGAACCGGGACAGGGGCCTACGAGCAGTACTTC	CASRTGTGAYEQYF
TRBV29-1	TRBJ2-3	-	-	TGCAGCGTTGAGGGGGAGGTGAGGGATACGCAGTATTTT	CSVEGEVRDTQYF
TRBV4-1	TRBJ2-7	-	-	TGCGCCAGCAGCCAAGACCAGGCGGGGCAACAGTACTTC	CASSQDQAGQQYF
TRBV2	TRBJ1-1	-	-	TGTGCCAGCAGTCGAGGCGGCACTGAAGCTTTCTTT	CASSRGGTEAFF
TRBV10-2	TRBJ2-1	TRBD2	once	TGCGCCAGCAGTGAGTCGGGGGTTGCGGGGGGGCCTCGGTACAATGAGCAGTTCTTC	CASSESGVAGGPRYNEQFF
TRBV5-5	TRBJ2-1	-	-	TGTGCCAGCAGCATCTTAGGGGGTAGTCTCTATGAGCAGTTCTTC	CASSILGGSLYEQFF
TRBV6-1	TRBJ1-4	-	once	TGTGCCAGCAGTGAAGCCGGGACCCAAGATGAAAAACTGTTTTTT	CASSEAGTQDEKLFF
TRBV5-8	TRBJ2-3	TRBD2	-	TGTGCCAGCAGCTTACCGGCTAGCGGGGGGGCCAGAGATACGCAGTATTTT	CASSLPASGGARDTQYF
TRBV19	TRBJ1-1	TRBD1	few	TGTGCCAGTTGCACAGGGGCCACTGAAGCTTTCTTT	CASCTGATEAFF
TRBV11-3	TRBJ1-1	-	-	TGTGCCAGCAGCCAGGGACATAGGAACACTGAAGCTTTCTTT	CASSQGHRNTEAFF
TRBV6-5	TRBJ2-3	-	-	TGTGCCAGCAGTTACTCGATAGGAGGGTTGGATACGCAGTATTTT	CASSYSIGGLDTQYF
TRBV2	TRBJ2-3	-	-	TGTGCCAGCTTAGGGGGAGATACGCAGTATTTT	CASLGGDTQYF
TRBV13	TRBJ2-1	-	once	TGTGCCAGCAAGGGCAGTTCCTACAATGAGCAGTTCTTC	CASKGSSYNEQFF
TRBV19	TRBJ2-5	-	-	TGTGCCAGTAGTACCGAGGGGGTTGGAGAGACCCAGTACTTC	CASSTEGVGETQYF
TRBV9	TRBJ2-1	TRBD2	-	TGTGCCAGCAGCGCCCGGACTAGCGGGGGGTACAATGAGCAGTTCTTC	CASSARTSGGYNEQFF
TRBV25-1	TRBJ1-3	-	-	TGTGCCTCCGACCCGGGAGGAAACACCATATATTTT	CASDPGGNTIYF
TRBV5-5	TRBJ2-7	TRBD1	-	TGTGCCAGCAGCTTAGGACAGGGGGCCTACGAGCAGTACTTC	CASSLGQGAYEQYF
TRBV5-1	TRBJ2-5	TRBD1	-	TGCGCCAGCAGCTTGGAAGGGGGCCCCCAAGAGACCCAGTACTTC	CASSLEGGPQETQYF
TRBV2	TRBJ2-3	-	-	TGTGCCGGAGGCGGGATCCCAGATACGCAGTATTTT	CAGGGIPDTQYF
TRBV9	TRBJ2-5	TRBD2	-	TGTGCCAGCAGCTTAAGCGGGGCGTACCAAGAGACCCAGTACTTC	CASSLSGAYQETQYF
TRBV9	TRBJ1-3	-	-	TGTGCCAGCAGCGTAGCAGGGAACCCTGGAAACACCATATATTTT	CASSVAGNPGNTIYF
TRBV5-6	TRBJ1-5	-	-	TGTGCCAGCAGCAGCGGACCTAGCAATCAGCCCCAGCATTTT	CASSSGPSNQPQHF
TRBV10-1	TRBJ2-7	TRBD1	few	TGCGCCAGCAGTTGGGACAGGGGGAACTACGAGCAGTACTTC	CASSWDRGNYEQYF
TRBV11-2	TRBJ2-7	-	-	TGTGCCAGCAGCCCCGGGCCCTCCTACGAGCAGTGCTTC	CASSPGPSYEQCF
TRBV11-2	TRBJ2-7	-	-	TGTGCCAGCAGCTTGCCAAACACAGCCTCCTACGAGCAGTACTTC	CASSLPNTASYEQYF
TRBV29-1	TRBJ1-6	TRBD1	-	TGCAGCGTTGAAACAGGGGTGAATTCACCCCTCCACTTT	CSVETGVNSPLHF
TRBV11-2	TRBJ2-7	TRBD2	-	TGTGCCAGCAGTCAAGAACGGACTAGCGCTTTCACCGCGGGGCAGTACTTC	CASSQERTSAFTAGQYF
TRBV14	TRBJ2-7	-	-	TGTGCCAGCAGCCAGGGTGGGCTCGAGCAGTACTTC	CASSQGGLEQYF
TRBV4-2	TRBJ2-7	TRBD2	-	TGTGCCAGCAGCCAAACTAGCGGGATAAGCTCCTACGAGCAGTACTTC	CASSQTSGISSYEQYF
TRBV28	TRBJ2-5	-	-	TGTGCCAGCAGTTTACGGGACCAAGAGACCCAGTACTTC	CASSLRDQETQYF
TRBV7-9	TRBJ1-5	TRBD1	-	TGTGCCAGCAGCCCTTCAGACAGGGGGGGAGATCAGCCCCAGCATTTT	CASSPSDRGGDQPQHF
TRBV6-5	TRBJ2-7	-	-	TGTGCCAGCAGCCCCTCTTTAGGTCTCGAGCAGTACTTC	CASSPSLGLEQYF
TRBV11-2	TRBJ1-2	-	-	TGTGCCAGCAGCGACGGGGAGTTGTGGGGCTACACCTTC	CASSDGELWGYTF
TRBV18	TRBJ1-2	-	-	TGTGCCAGCTCACCGGACAGTTTATCCCCCTATGGCTACACCTTC	CASSPDSLSPYGYTF
TRBV5-4	TRBJ2-5	-	-	TGTGCCAGCAGCCCGGACAGTGAAGAGACCCAGTACTTC	CASSPDSEETQYF